The present entry profiles one T cell receptor (beta chain) with its context. Generated by immunoSEQ multiplex PCR, the TCRdb table keeps only in-frame clones and is missing some. The sample contains fewer than 25,000 clones, around four fifths of which appear only once. This specimen belongs to a study of T cells in tumors after PD-1 blockade. For the study at large: Some patients also took daily vismodegib 150 mg during anti-PD-1 treatment. On average, peripheral blood gave approximately 120,000 TCR templates and over 35,000 unique clonotypes.

This CDR3 has 15 amino acids. The germline gives CDR1 MGHDK, CDR2 SYGVNS. V was shortened by 6 bases and J by 1 base, with 12 bases between the two germline ends. The V and J genes are TRBV25-1 and TRBJ2-2; the D gene is possibly TRBD2 (5 bases). Source: PBMCs, taken after anti-PD-1 treatment. The source is a human donor with basal cell carcinoma. The CDR3 DNA sequence: TGTGCCAGCAGGCCGAGAGGGAGGAACACCGGGGAGCTGTTTTTT. This gives the protein CASRPRGRNTGELFF.